The next 2 T cell receptor beta chains were all read from a single sample in a study of Graves' ophthalmopathy and Graves' hyperthyroidism. Transcripts of RNA were the source for amplifying TCR beta CDR3 regions. The workflow started with a first-round RT-PCR run with HTBI primers and then moved on to a second-round multiplex PCR. TCRdb independently ran MiXCR on the multiplex PCR reads; one entry per CDR3 protein. In the table there are some 410,000 distinct CDR3 sequences, 20% to 25% of which are singletons. The sample taken for sequencing was peripheral blood. The receptors stem from a woman in her late teens or twenties with stable Graves' hyperthyroidism.

The V gene is TRBV12-3 or TRBV12-4, the J gene TRBJ2-5; D may be TRBD2 (6 bases). Trimming took off 3 bases at V and 5 bases at J, with 16 bases between the two ends. The CDR3 loop spans 15 amino acids. In nucleotides, the CDR3 is TGTGCCAGCAGTTTGAATCGGGGGTTAATGGAGACCCAGTACTTC. As protein: CASSLNRGLMETQYF.

This clonotype showed up many times. CDR3 sequence reads: CASSRTRSTGNQPQHF. DNA for the CDR3: TGTGCCAGCAGCCGCACTCGTTCCACGGGCAATCAGCCCCAGCATTTT. The chain combines TRBV12-3 or TRBV12-4 with TRBJ1-5; no definite D call. V shed 6 bases and J shed 2 bases, with 17 bases lying between them. The CDR3 contains 16 residues.